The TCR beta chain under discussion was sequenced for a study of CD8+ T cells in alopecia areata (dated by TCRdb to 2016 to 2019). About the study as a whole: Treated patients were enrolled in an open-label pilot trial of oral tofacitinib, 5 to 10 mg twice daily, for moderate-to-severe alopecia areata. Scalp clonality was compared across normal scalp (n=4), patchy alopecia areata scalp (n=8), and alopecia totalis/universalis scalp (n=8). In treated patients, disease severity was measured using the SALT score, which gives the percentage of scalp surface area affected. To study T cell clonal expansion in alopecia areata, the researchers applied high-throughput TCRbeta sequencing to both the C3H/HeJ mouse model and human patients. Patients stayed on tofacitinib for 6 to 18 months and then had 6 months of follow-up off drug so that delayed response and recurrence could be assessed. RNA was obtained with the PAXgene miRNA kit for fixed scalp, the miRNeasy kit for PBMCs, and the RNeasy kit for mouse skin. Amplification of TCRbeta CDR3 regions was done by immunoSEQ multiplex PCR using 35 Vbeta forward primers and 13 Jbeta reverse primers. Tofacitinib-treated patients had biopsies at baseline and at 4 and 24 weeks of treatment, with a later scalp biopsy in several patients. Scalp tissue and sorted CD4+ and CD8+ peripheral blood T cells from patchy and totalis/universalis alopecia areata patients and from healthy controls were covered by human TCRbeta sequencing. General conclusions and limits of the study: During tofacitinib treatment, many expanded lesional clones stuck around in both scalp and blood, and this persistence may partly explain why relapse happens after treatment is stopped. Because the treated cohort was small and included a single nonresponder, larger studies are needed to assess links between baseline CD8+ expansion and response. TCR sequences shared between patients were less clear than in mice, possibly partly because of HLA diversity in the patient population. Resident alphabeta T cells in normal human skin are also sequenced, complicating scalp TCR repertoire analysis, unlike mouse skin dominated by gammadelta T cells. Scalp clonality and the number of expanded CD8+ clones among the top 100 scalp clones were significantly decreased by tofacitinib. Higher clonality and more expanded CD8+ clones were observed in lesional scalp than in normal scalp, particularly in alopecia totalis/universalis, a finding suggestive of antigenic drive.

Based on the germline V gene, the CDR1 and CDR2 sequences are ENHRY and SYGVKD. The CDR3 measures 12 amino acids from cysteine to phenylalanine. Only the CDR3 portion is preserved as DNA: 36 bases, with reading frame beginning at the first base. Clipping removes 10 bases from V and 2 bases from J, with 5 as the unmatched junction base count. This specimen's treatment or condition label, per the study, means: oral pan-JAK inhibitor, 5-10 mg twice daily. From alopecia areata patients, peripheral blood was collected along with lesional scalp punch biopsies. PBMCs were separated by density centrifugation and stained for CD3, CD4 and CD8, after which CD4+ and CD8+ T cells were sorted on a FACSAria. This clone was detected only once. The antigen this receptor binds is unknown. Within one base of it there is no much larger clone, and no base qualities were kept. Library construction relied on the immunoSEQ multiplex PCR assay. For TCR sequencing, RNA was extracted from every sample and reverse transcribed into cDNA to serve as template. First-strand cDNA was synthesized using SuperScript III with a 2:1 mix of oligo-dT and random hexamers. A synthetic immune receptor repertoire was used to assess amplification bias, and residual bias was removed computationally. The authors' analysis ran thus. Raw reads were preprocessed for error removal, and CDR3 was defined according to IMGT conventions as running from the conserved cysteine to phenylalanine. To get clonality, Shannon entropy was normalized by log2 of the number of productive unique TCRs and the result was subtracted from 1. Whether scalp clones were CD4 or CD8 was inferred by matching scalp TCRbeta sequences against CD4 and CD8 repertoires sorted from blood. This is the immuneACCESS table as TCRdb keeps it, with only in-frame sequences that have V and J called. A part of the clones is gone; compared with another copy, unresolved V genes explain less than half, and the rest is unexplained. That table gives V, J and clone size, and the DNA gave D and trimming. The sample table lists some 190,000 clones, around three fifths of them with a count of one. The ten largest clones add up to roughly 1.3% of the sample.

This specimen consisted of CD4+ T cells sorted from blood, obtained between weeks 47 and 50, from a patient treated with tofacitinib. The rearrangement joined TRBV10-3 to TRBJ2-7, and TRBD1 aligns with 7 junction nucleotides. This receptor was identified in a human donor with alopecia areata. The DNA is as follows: TGTGCCACCTCGGACAGGACCTACGAGCAGTACTTC. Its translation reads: CATSDRTYEQYF.